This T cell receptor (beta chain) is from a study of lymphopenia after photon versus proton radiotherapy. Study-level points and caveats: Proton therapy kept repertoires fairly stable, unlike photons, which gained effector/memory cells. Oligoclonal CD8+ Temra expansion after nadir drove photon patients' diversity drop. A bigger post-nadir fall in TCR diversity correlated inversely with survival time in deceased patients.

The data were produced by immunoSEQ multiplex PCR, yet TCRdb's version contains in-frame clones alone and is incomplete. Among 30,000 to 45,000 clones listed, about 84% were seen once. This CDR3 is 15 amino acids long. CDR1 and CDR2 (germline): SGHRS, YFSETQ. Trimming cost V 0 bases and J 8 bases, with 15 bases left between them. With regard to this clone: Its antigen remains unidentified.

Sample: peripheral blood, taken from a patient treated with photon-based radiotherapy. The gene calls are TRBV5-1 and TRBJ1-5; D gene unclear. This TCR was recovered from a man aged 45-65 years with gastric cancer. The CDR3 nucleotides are TGCGCCAGCAGCTTGGCGGGAGTCGGGGTTGAGCCCCAGCATTTT. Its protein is CASSLAGVGVEPQHF.